This T cell receptor (beta chain) derives from a study of blood T cells in healthy people across ages. The CDR3 is 16 amino acids. From germline, CDR1 is SEHNR and CDR2 FQNEAQ (reference sequence). V was clipped by 5 bases and J by 3 bases, with 20 bases between them. The authors ran a second PCR of about 6 to 11 cycles using a sample-barcoded 5' primer and a J-beta primer mix. TCRdb used MiXCR to reprocess the 5' RACE reads, holding one entry per CDR3 protein. This sample has roughly 1.5 million distinct CDR3 sequences, with 35% to 45% found just once. The TCR originated in a woman in her late teens or twenties in good health. Sequenced material: blood. The chain links TRBV7-9 to TRBJ2-7, with D perhaps assigned TRBD1 or TRBD2 (5 bases each). The CDR3 region is CASSPMSGRESYEQYF. The CDR3 nucleotides are TGTGCCAGCAGCCCCATGTCGGGGCGAGAGAGCTACGAGCAGTACTTC.